The 2 T cell receptor beta chains below were found in one sample sequenced in a study of blood T cells in healthy people across ages. Primed by a sample-barcoded 5' primer and a J-beta primer mix, a second PCR proceeded for about 7 to 12 cycles. TCRdb reprocessed the 5' RACE reads via MiXCR and lists one record per CDR3 protein. This sample has 1 million or so distinct CDR3 sequences, with roughly a quarter found just once. This sample was also put to use in a study of T cells of mothers and their children.

The sample comprised blood. These receptors originate from a girl aged 2 to 9 in good health.

DNA for the CDR3: TGTGCCAGCAGCTCCCTGGGCCTTAAGTTCTTC. It yields the protein CASSSLGLKFF. The rearrangement links TRBV7-2 to TRBJ2-1, with no clear D. This CDR3 has 11 amino acids. Germline V CDR1 and CDR2: SGHTA, FQGNSA. Trimming shortened V by 4 bases and J by 14 bases, and 12 bases separated the two germline ends.

The V gene is TRBV11-2, the J gene TRBJ2-2; unclear D gene. V lost 4 bases, J lost 5 bases, and 5 bases lay in between. CDR1 and CDR2 (germline): SGHAT, FQNNGV. This CDR3 is 12 amino acids long. CDR3 residues: CASSSPTGELFF. DNA for the CDR3: TGTGCCAGCAGCTCACCAACCGGGGAGCTGTTTTTT.